Listed below are T cell receptor beta chains from one sample, sequenced in a study of Ad26.COV2.S vaccination and SARS-CoV-2 variants. Clones were sequenced by immunoSEQ multiplex PCR, and TCRdb holds only the in-frame ones, with some missing. The sample contains hundreds of thousands of clones, around 87% of which appear only once. The sequenced sample was peripheral blood, obtained in a trial of Ad26.COV2.S vaccine versus placebo. The receptors come from a person aged 18-60 years who received the Ad26.COV2.S COVID-19 vaccine or a placebo. The CDR3 runs from the conserved cysteine through the conserved F or W. D genes are given only for firm matches. Some rows have no size entry. The others give once, few or many, or a class for an expanded clone.

CDR3 protein: CASSPSTSGWGIQYF
CDR3 DNA: TGTGCCAGCAGCCCATCGACTAGCGGGTGGGGAATTCAGTACTTC
D gene: TRBD2
V gene: TRBV7-2
clone size: .
J gene: TRBJ2-4

CDR3 protein: CASSHWGFQETQYF
CDR3 DNA: TGTGCCAGCAGCCATTGGGGCTTCCAAGAGACCCAGTACTTC
D gene: .
V gene: TRBV3-1/TRBV3-2
clone size: .
J gene: TRBJ2-5

CDR3 protein: CASRTDDYGYTF
CDR3 DNA: TGTGCCAGCAGGACGGACGACTATGGCTACACCTTC
D gene: .
V gene: TRBV28
clone size: .
J gene: TRBJ1-2

CDR3 protein: CAISDATGVVGNEQFF
CDR3 DNA: TGTGCCATCAGTGACGCGACAGGGGTTGTAGGTAATGAGCAGTTCTTC
D gene: TRBD1
V gene: TRBV10-3
clone size: .
J gene: TRBJ2-1

CDR3 protein: CATSERGTSGDYEQYF
CDR3 DNA: TGTGCCACCAGTGAAAGGGGGACTAGCGGGGACTACGAGCAGTACTTC
D gene: TRBD2
V gene: TRBV24-1
clone size: .
J gene: TRBJ2-7

CDR3 protein: CASSYSQGTYEQYF
CDR3 DNA: TGTGCCAGCAGTTACTCGCAGGGTACCTACGAGCAGTACTTC
D gene: .
V gene: TRBV6-5
clone size: .
J gene: TRBJ2-7

CDR3 protein: CASSQDEAGGQETQYF
CDR3 DNA: TGTGCCAGCAGCCAAGACGAAGCGGGAGGGCAAGAGACCCAGTACTTC
D gene: TRBD2
V gene: TRBV3-1/TRBV3-2
clone size: once
J gene: TRBJ2-5

CDR3 protein: CASSLVGGTATEAFF
CDR3 DNA: TGTGCCAGCAGCTTAGTAGGGGGTACTGCGACTGAAGCTTTCTTT
D gene: .
V gene: TRBV7-2
clone size: once
J gene: TRBJ1-1

CDR3 protein: CASSMSASGYYEQYF
CDR3 DNA: TGTGCCAGTAGTATGTCCGCTAGCGGATATTACGAGCAGTACTTC
D gene: TRBD2
V gene: TRBV19
clone size: .
J gene: TRBJ2-7

CDR3 protein: CASSLQGGGQPQHF
CDR3 DNA: TGTGCCAGCAGCTTACAGGGGGGGGGACAGCCCCAGCATTTT
D gene: TRBD1
V gene: TRBV7-8
clone size: .
J gene: TRBJ1-5

CDR3 protein: CASSQDPHPNTEAFF
CDR3 DNA: TGTGCCAGCAGCCAAGATCCTCACCCCAACACTGAAGCTTTCTTT
D gene: .
V gene: TRBV3-1/TRBV3-2
clone size: few
J gene: TRBJ1-1

CDR3 protein: CASRGQDGIRYGYTF
CDR3 DNA: TGTGCCAGCAGGGGACAGGACGGCATCCGCTATGGCTACACCTTC
D gene: TRBD1
V gene: TRBV28
clone size: .
J gene: TRBJ1-2

CDR3 protein: CASSLGVSGNTIYF
CDR3 DNA: TGTGCCAGCAGCTTGGGTGTGTCTGGAAACACCATATATTTT
D gene: .
V gene: TRBV5-6
clone size: .
J gene: TRBJ1-3

CDR3 protein: CASSLRTGLYQETQYF
CDR3 DNA: TGTGCCAGCAGCTTACGGACAGGGTTGTACCAAGAGACCCAGTACTTC
D gene: TRBD1
V gene: TRBV7-8
clone size: .
J gene: TRBJ2-5

CDR3 protein: CASSQGGGSSSYNEQFF
CDR3 DNA: TGTGCCAGCAGCCAAGGGGGAGGGTCTAGCTCCTACAATGAGCAGTTCTTC
D gene: TRBD2
V gene: TRBV3-1/TRBV3-2
clone size: once
J gene: TRBJ2-1

CDR3 protein: CASSPSRGQGASGNTIYF
CDR3 DNA: TGTGCCAGCAGCCCTAGTAGGGGACAGGGGGCATCTGGAAACACCATATATTTT
D gene: TRBD1
V gene: TRBV7-2
clone size: .
J gene: TRBJ1-3

CDR3 protein: CASSKDRASYGYTF
CDR3 DNA: TGTGCCAGCAGCAAAGACAGGGCTTCCTATGGCTACACCTTC
D gene: .
V gene: TRBV21-1
clone size: .
J gene: TRBJ1-2